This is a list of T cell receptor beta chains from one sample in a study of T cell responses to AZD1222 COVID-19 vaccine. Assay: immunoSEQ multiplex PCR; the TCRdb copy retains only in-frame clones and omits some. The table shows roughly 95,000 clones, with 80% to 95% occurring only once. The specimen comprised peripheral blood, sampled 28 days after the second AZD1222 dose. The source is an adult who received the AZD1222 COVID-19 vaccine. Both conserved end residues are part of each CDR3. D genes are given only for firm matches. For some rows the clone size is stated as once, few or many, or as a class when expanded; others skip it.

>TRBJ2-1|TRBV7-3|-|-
CASSLQGSRGAENEQFF
TGTGCCAGCAGCTTACAAGGTTCGAGGGGGGCAGAAAATGAGCAGTTCTTC
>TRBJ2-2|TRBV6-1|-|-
CASSERGRVNTGELFF
TGTGCCAGCAGTGAAAGGGGGAGGGTCAACACCGGGGAGCTGTTTTTT
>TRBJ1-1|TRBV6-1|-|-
CASSEHRENTEAFF
TGTGCCAGCAGTGAACACAGGGAGAACACTGAAGCTTTCTTT
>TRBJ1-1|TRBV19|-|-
CATSWGDTEAFF
TGTGCCACCTCTTGGGGGGACACTGAAGCTTTCTTT
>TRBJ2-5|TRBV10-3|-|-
CAISAQPGETQYF
TGTGCCATCAGTGCCCAGCCGGGGGAGACCCAGTACTTC
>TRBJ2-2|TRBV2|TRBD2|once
CASSGTSGVQELFF
TGTGCCAGCAGCGGGACTAGCGGCGTCCAGGAGCTGTTTTTT
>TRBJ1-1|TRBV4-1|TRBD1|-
CASSQSPRTGRNTEAFF
TGCGCCAGCAGCCAATCCCCTCGGACAGGAAGAAACACTGAAGCTTTCTTT
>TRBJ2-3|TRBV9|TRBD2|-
CASSVGLAGGLPDTQYF
TGTGCCAGCAGCGTAGGCCTAGCGGGGGGCCTGCCAGATACGCAGTATTTT
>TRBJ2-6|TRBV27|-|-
CASSYGPGANVLTF
TGTGCCAGCAGTTATGGGCCTGGGGCCAACGTCCTGACTTTC
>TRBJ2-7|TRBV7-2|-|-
CASSTPGYEQYF
TGTGCCAGCAGCACCCCGGGCTACGAGCAGTACTTC
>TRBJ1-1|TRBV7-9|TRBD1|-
CASSHLAGGTEAFF
TGTGCCAGCAGCCACCTGGCAGGGGGCACTGAAGCTTTCTTT
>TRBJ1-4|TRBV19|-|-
CATVGTNEKLFF
TGCGCTACAGTGGGAACTAATGAAAAACTGTTTTTT
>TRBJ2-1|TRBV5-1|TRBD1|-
CASSLGQTYNEQFF
TGCGCCAGCAGCCTGGGACAGACCTACAATGAGCAGTTCTTC
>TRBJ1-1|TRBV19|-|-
CASSMSGTNTEAFF
TGTGCCAGTAGTATGTCAGGCACGAACACTGAAGCTTTCTTT
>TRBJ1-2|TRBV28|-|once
CAAGWGGNYGYTF
TGTGCGGCGGGATGGGGGGGAAACTATGGCTACACCTTC
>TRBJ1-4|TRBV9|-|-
CASSVAPDSNEKLFF
TGTGCCAGCAGCGTAGCTCCCGACTCTAATGAAAAACTGTTTTTT
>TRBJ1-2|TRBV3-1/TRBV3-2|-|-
CASSPTGGEGYGYTF
TGTGCCAGCAGCCCTACCGGAGGTGAGGGATATGGCTACACCTTC
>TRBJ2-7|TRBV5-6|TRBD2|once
CASMGSGGIYEQYF
TGTGCCAGCATGGGCTCGGGGGGGATCTACGAGCAGTACTTC
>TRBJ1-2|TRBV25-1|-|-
CASSEGASSYGYTF
TGTGCCAGCAGTGAGGGGGCCTCCAGTTATGGCTACACCTTC
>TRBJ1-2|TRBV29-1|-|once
CSVVTQGAYGYTF
TGCAGCGTTGTCACACAGGGTGCCTATGGCTACACCTTC
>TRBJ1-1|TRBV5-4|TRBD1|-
CASRPQGATEAFF
TGTGCCAGCAGACCCCAGGGGGCCACTGAAGCTTTCTTT
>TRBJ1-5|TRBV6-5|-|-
CASSYSGREPQHF
TGTGCCAGCAGTTACTCAGGGAGGGAGCCCCAGCATTTT
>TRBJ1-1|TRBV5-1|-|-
CASSGLGGNTEAFF
TGCGCCAGCAGCGGCTTGGGAGGCAACACTGAAGCTTTCTTT
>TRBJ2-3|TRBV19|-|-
CATRPSSTDTQYF
TGTGCCACCAGACCGTCTAGCACAGATACGCAGTATTTT
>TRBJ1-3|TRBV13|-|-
CASSERPGGTGNTIYF
TGTGCCAGCAGCGAACGTCCGGGGGGGACTGGAAACACCATATATTTT
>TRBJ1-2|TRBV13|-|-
CASSLSGFTNYGYTF
TGTGCCAGCAGCTTATCAGGTTTTACTAACTATGGCTACACCTTC
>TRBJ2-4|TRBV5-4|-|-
CASSPWGRGNIQYF
TGTGCCAGCAGCCCCTGGGGCAGGGGAAACATTCAGTACTTC
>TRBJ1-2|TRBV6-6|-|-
CASSYPPFDSNYGYTF
TGTGCCAGCAGTTACCCTCCCTTCGACAGTAACTATGGCTACACCTTC
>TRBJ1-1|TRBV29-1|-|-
CSVADSREAFF
TGCAGCGTTGCGGACAGCCGTGAAGCTTTCTTT
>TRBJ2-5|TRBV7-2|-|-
CASSTVAGGRETQYF
TGTGCCAGCAGCACGGTTGCCGGGGGCCGGGAGACCCAGTACTTC
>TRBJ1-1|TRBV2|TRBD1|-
CASSEFATGGLNTEAFF
TGTGCCAGCAGTGAATTCGCTACAGGGGGGCTGAACACTGAAGCTTTCTTT
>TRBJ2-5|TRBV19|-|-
CASSMGLILGTQETQYF
TGTGCCAGTAGTATGGGGTTGATTCTTGGGACACAAGAGACCCAGTACTTC
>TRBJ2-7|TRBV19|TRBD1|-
CASGDRDYEQYF
TGTGCCAGTGGGGACAGGGACTACGAGCAGTACTTC
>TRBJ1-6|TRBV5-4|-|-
CASTPGGSYNSPLHF
TGTGCCAGCACCCCAGGAGGCTCCTATAATTCACCCCTCCACTTT
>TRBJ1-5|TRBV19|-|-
CASSIDRHGARGQPQHF
TGTGCCAGTAGTATAGACCGTCACGGTGCAAGGGGTCAGCCCCAGCATTTT
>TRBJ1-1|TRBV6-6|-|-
CASSYGRNTEAFF
TGTGCCAGCAGTTACGGACGGAACACTGAAGCTTTCTTT
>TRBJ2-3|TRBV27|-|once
CATRGWSTDTQYF
TGTGCCACGCGGGGTTGGAGCACAGATACGCAGTATTTT
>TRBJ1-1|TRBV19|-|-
CASSIYTEAFF
TGTGCCAGTAGTATCTATACTGAAGCTTTCTTT
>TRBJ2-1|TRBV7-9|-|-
CASSFTTDPRWYNEQFF
TGTGCCAGCAGCTTCACAACTGATCCTCGGTGGTACAATGAGCAGTTCTTC
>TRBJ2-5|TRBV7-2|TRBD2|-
CASQRGGQETQYF
TGTGCCAGCCAGCGGGGGGGCCAAGAGACCCAGTACTTC
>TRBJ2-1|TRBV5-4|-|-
CASSPRGGGSGIDEQFF
TGTGCCAGCAGCCCCCGAGGAGGGGGATCGGGCATCGATGAGCAGTTCTTC
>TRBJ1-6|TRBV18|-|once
CASSNAGTPDSYNSPLHF
TGTGCCAGCTCAAACGCCGGGACACCAGACTCCTATAATTCACCCCTCCACTTT
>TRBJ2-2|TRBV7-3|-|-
CASSLFGTRGLNTGELFF
TGTGCCAGCAGCTTATTTGGGACCCGGGGGTTGAACACCGGGGAGCTGTTTTTT
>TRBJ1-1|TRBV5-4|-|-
CASSYLNYDTNTEAFF
TGTGCCAGCAGCTATTTAAATTATGACACAAACACTGAAGCTTTCTTT
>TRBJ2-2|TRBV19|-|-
CASSTGSYTGELFF
TGTGCCAGTAGTACAGGGTCGTACACCGGGGAGCTGTTTTTT
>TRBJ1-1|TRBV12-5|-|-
CASGLETRGNTEAFF
TGTGCTAGTGGTTTGGAAACAAGGGGGAACACTGAAGCTTTCTTT
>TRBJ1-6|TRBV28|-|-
CASRESPKDPGNSPLHF
TGTGCCAGCAGGGAGTCCCCGAAGGATCCAGGAAATTCACCCCTCCACTTT
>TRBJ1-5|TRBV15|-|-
CATSREAGYSNQPQHF
TGTGCCACCAGCAGAGAGGCAGGGTATAGCAATCAGCCCCAGCATTTT
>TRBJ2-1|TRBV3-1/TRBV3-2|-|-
CASSPSLANEQFF
TGTGCCAGCAGCCCCTCCCTAGCCAATGAGCAGTTCTTC
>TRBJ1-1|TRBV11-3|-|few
CASSLSTGDTEAFF
TGTGCCAGCAGCTTATCCACTGGGGACACTGAAGCTTTCTTT
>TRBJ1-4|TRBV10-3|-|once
CAISEVPGSGEKLFF
TGTGCCATCAGTGAGGTTCCCGGTTCTGGCGAAAAACTGTTTTTT
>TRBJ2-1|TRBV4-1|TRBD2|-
CASSQDGAGRGNNEQFF
TGCGCCAGCAGCCAAGATGGGGCAGGGAGGGGCAACAATGAGCAGTTCTTC
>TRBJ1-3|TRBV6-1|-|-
CASSEGFYSGNTIYF
TGTGCCAGCAGTGAAGGGTTTTACTCTGGAAACACCATATATTTT
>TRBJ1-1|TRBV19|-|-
CASNAGKDTEAFF
TGTGCCAGTAATGCAGGGAAGGACACTGAAGCTTTCTTT
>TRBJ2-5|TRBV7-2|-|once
CASSLGSVGETQYF
TGTGCCAGCAGCCTCGGATCGGTGGGGGAGACCCAGTACTTC
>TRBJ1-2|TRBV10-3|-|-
CAISESQGFDGYTF
TGTGCCATCAGTGAGTCACAGGGTTTCGATGGCTACACCTTC
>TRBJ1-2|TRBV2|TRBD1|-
CARETDRGLNGYTF
TGTGCCAGAGAGACGGACAGGGGGCTGAATGGCTACACCTTC
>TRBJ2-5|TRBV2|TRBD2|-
CASGLTSGGRETQYF
TGTGCCAGCGGACTGACTAGCGGGGGGAGGGAGACCCAGTACTTC
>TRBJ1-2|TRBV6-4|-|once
CASSDQHEPYGYTF
TGTGCCAGCAGTGACCAACACGAACCGTATGGCTACACCTTC
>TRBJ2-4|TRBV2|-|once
CASSEPLQAAKNIQYF
TGTGCCAGCAGTGAACCTCTACAGGCTGCCAAAAACATTCAGTACTTC